One and the same sample provided the 12 T cell receptor beta chains below, sequenced in a study of Ad26.COV2.S vaccination and SARS-CoV-2 variants (dated by TCRdb to 2020 to 2023). Library generation was performed with the immunoSEQ multiplex PCR assay. Drawn from immuneACCESS, this table holds only the in-frame rearrangements with V and J called that TCRdb kept. Clones are partly lost; checked studies trace under half to an unresolved V gene and leave the rest unexplained. The sample table records roughly 510,000 clones; around nine tenths of these occur just once. The ten largest clones capture roughly 13% of the sample. What the treatment or condition label conveys for this sample: about 20 received Ad26.COV2.S at low or high dose, single or two shots; about 5 received placebo; per-sample allocation not given. Repertoires of vaccine and placebo recipients were sequenced from samples taken on day 63 after the first injection.

Source: peripheral blood, taken in a trial of Ad26.COV2.S vaccine versus placebo. Receptors were obtained from a person aged 18-60 years who received the Ad26.COV2.S COVID-19 vaccine or a placebo.

The V gene is TRBV14, the J gene TRBJ1-6, with a tentative D call TRBD1 (6 bases). This CDR3 comprises 14 residues. V was shortened by 5 bases and J by 10 bases, with 15 bases between the two germline ends. Germline V lookup: CDR1 SGHDN, CDR2 FVKESK. The CDR3 region has the DNA TGTGCCAGCAGCTTACAGGGCATTCTCTCACCCCTCCACTTT. Its protein is CASSLQGILSPLHF.

This chain uses TRBV28 with TRBJ2-4; D unresolved. The CDR3 consists of 13 residues. The ends were cut back, 7 bases at V and 5 bases at J, with 12 bases in the middle. In germline, CDR1 is MDHEN, CDR2 SYDVKM. CDR3 in amino acids: CASTQARQNIQYF. CDR3 DNA: TGTGCCAGCACTCAGGCCCGCCAAAACATTCAGTACTTC. The whole variable domain, filled in from reference TRBV28 and TRBJ2-4, reads DVKVTQSSRYLVKRTGEKVFLECVQDMDHENMFWYRQDPGLGLRLIYFSYDVKMKEKGDIPEGYSVSREKKERFSLILESASTNQTSMYLCASTQARQNIQYFGAGTRLSVL.

This chain connects TRBV10-3 to TRBJ1-6; the D gene is possibly TRBD1 (5 bases). Germline V CDR1 and CDR2: ENHRY, SYGVKD. Deletions cut 2 bases from V and 6 bases from J, with 23 bases between. The CDR3 contains 19 residues. Here the CDR3 reads CAISEMRVGLGGFNSPLHF. The CDR3, as DNA: TGTGCCATCAGTGAGATGAGGGTTGGATTGGGGGGATTTAATTCACCCCTCCACTTT.

The rearrangement uses TRBV11-3 and TRBJ2-1, with a possible D match to TRBD1 (5 bases). This CDR3 has 14 amino acids. V was pared by 4 bases and J by 0 bases, with 7 bases between. Germline V gives CDR1 SGHNT, CDR2 YENEEA. CDR3 sequence (DNA): TGTGCCAGCAGCTCAGGGCTCTCCTACAATGAGCAGTTCTTC. Translating gives CASSSGLSYNEQFF.

The V gene is TRBV25-1, the J gene TRBJ1-4; D not resolved. The CDR3 consists of 14 residues. CDR1 MGHDK and CDR2 SYGVNS come from the germline V gene. Between the trimmed V and J ends, which lost 8 bases and 3 bases, there was a span of 13 bases. The CDR3 is CASGEDRPNEKLFF. The CDR3 region has the DNA TGTGCCAGCGGGGAGGACCGTCCTAATGAAAAACTGTTTTTT.

The chain combines TRBV7-2 with TRBJ1-4; tentative D call: TRBD1 (5 bases). The CDR3 has 17 amino acids. Germline V lookup: CDR1 SGHTA, CDR2 FQGNSA. V lost 3 bases, J lost 7 bases, and 21 bases lay in between. The CDR3 reads CASSFGSSGRVIEKLFF. The CDR3 nucleotides read TGTGCCAGCAGCTTCGGCTCTTCTGGCAGGGTGATTGAAAAACTGTTTTTT.

This clone was counted between two and nine times. The chain links TRBV28 to TRBJ1-1; D gene ambiguous. In germline, CDR1 is MDHEN, CDR2 SYDVKM. The CDR3 runs 12 residues. V lost 5 bases and J lost 3, with 7 bases in between. This CDR3 reads CASSRVDTEAFF. CDR3 DNA sequence: TGTGCCAGCAGTAGGGTGGACACTGAAGCTTTCTTT.

V usage is TRBV4-1 and J usage is TRBJ2-3; 9 bases align to TRBD2. Unmatched junction bases numbered 3, after V lost 3 bases and J lost 5 bases. In germline, CDR1 is MGHRA, CDR2 YSYEKL. The CDR3 is 14 amino acids. The CDR3 reads CASSQREGLDTQYF. The CDR3 DNA sequence: TGCGCCAGCAGCCAGCGGGAGGGCCTAGATACGCAGTATTTT.

The J gene is TRBJ2-7, the V gene TRBV27; 8 nucleotides align to TRBD1. The CDR3 contains 17 residues. With V trimmed by 4 bases and J by 3 bases, 14 bases remained unmatched. Germline assignment: CDR1 MNHEY and CDR2 SMNVEV (reference sequence). Here the CDR3 reads CASSSSIGTGPIYEQYF. In DNA form, the CDR3 reads TGTGCCAGCAGTTCGTCGATAGGGACAGGCCCTATCTACGAGCAGTACTTC.

This chain links TRBV13 with TRBJ2-7, with 7 bases that match TRBD1. This CDR3 spans 13 amino acids. V trimming: 3 bases; J trimming: 3 bases; junction bases outside the gene matches: 2. Germline V CDR1 and CDR2: PRHDT, FYEKMQ (reference sequence). In nucleotides, the CDR3 is TGTGCCAGCAGCTTGCGGACAGGCTACGAGCAGTACTTC. This encodes CASSLRTGYEQYF.

The chain recombines TRBV6-6 with TRBJ1-2; TRBD1 agrees at 8 bases. After removal of 8 bases from V and 4 bases from J, the junction contained 9 bases not matched to a gene. The germline V gene encodes CDR1 MNHNY and CDR2 SVGAGI (reference sequence). The CDR3 has 14 residues. The CDR3 nucleotides are TGTGCCAGCCGGGACAGGCGAATTCCCTATGGCTACACCTTC. Protein product: CASRDRRIPYGYTF.

The chain employs TRBV10-3 and TRBJ2-1; D is undetermined. V was trimmed by 10 bases and J by 8 bases, leaving 12 bases between them. The CDR3 consists of 11 residues. The germline CDR1 and CDR2 sequences are ENHRY and SYGVKD. For the CDR3, the DNA is TGTGCCACCCTACATCAGGATGAGCAGTTCTTC. It yields the protein CATLHQDEQFF.